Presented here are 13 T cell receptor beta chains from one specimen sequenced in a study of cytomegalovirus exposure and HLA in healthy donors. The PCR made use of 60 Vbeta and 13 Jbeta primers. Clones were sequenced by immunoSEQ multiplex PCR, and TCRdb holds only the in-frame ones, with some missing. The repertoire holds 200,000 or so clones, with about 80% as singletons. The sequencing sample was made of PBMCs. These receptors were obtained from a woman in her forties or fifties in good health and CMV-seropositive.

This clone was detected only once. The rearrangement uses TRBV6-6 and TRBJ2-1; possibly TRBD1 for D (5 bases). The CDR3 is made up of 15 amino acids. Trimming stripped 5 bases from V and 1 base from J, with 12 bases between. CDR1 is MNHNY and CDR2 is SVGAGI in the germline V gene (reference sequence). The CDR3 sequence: CASSRLTGSYNEQFF. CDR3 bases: TGTGCCAGCAGTCGCCTTACAGGTTCCTACAATGAGCAGTTCTTC.

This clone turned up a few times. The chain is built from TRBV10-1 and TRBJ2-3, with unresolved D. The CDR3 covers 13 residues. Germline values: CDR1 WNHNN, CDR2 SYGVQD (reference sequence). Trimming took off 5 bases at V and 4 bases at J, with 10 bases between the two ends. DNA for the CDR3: TGCGCCAGCAGTCCCCGTTCGGCAGATACGCAGTATTTT. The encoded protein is CASSPRSADTQYF.

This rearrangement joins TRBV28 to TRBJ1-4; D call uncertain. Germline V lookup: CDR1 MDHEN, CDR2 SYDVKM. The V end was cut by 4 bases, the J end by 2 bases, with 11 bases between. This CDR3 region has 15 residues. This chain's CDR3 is CASSSPRSTNEKLFF. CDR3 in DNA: TGTGCCAGCAGTTCTCCGCGGTCCACTAATGAAAAACTGTTTTTT.

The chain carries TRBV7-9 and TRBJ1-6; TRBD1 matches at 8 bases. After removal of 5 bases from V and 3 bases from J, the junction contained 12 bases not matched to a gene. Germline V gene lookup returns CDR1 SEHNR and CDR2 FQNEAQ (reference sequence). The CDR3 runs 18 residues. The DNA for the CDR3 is TGTGCCAGCAGCGACTCCCTATTGACAGGGGACTATAATTCACCCCTCCACTTT. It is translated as CASSDSLLTGDYNSPLHF.

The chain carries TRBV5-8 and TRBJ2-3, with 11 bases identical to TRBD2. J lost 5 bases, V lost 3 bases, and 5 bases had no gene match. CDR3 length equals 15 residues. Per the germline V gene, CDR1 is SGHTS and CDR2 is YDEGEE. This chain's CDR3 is CASSYLAGGRDTQYF. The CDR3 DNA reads TGTGCCAGCAGCTACCTAGCGGGGGGTAGAGATACGCAGTATTTT.

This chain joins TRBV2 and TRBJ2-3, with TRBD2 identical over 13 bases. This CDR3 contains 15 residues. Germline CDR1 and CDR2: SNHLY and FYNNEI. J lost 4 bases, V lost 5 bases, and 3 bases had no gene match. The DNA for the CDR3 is TGTGCCAGCAGTAGGACTAGCGGGGGCTCAGATACGCAGTATTTT. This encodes CASSRTSGGSDTQYF.

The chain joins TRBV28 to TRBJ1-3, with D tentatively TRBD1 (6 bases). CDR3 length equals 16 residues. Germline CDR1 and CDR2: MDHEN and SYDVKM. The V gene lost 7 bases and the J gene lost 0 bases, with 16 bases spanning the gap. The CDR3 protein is CASTIPGHTSGNTIYF. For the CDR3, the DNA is TGTGCCAGCACAATCCCGGGACACACCTCTGGAAACACCATATATTTT.

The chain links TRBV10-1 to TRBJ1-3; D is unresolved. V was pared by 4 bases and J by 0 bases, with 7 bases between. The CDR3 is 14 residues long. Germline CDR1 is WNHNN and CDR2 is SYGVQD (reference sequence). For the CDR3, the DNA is TGCGCCAGCAGTGGTGGGAGCTCTGGAAACACCATATATTTT. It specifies CASSGGSSGNTIYF.

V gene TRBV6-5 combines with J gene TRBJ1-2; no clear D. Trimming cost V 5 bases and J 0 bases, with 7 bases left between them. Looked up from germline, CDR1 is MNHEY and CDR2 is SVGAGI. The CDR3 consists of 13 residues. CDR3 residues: CASSNLANYGYTF. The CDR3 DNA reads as TGTGCCAGCAGTAACTTAGCTAACTATGGCTACACCTTC.

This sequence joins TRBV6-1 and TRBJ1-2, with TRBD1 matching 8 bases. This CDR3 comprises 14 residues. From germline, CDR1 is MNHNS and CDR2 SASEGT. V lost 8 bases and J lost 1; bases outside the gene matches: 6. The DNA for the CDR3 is TGTGCCAGCCACAACAGGGGGGGTAACTATGGCTACACCTTC. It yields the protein CASHNRGGNYGYTF.

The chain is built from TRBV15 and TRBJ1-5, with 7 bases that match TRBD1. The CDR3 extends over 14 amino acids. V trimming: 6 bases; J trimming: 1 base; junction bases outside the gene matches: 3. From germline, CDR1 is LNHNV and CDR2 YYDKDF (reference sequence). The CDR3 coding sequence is TGTGCCACCAGACAGGGGCCGAGCAATCAGCCCCAGCATTTT. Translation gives CATRQGPSNQPQHF.

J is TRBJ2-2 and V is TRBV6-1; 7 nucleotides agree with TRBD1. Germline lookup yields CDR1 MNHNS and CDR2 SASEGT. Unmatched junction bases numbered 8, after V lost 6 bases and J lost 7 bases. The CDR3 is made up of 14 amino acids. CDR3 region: CASSKTGPGGELFF. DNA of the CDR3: TGTGCCAGCAGCAAGACAGGGCCCGGCGGGGAGCTGTTTTTT.

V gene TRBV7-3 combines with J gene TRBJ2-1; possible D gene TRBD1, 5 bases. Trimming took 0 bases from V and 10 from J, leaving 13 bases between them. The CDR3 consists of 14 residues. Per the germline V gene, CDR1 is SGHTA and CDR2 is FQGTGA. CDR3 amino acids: CASSLTAGSIEQFF. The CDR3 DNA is TGTGCCAGCAGCTTAACGGCAGGGTCAATCGAGCAGTTCTTC.